This T cell receptor beta chain came from a study of blood T cells in healthy people across ages (dated by TCRdb to the mid-2010s). Some background on the complete study: Template switching captured roughly one uniquely barcoded TCR beta cDNA molecule per two T cells in model experiments. To avoid experimental bias, donors of different ages were randomly spread across the sequencing lanes. The study analyzed two additional independent replicas of 1 million unique cDNA reads from the same blood draw for two donors, one aged 18 to 30 and one aged 80 or older. Using deep sequencing normalized with unique cDNA molecular identifiers, the study measured how TCR beta repertoire diversity changes with age. The donors were divided into four age groups: young (average roughly 15 years), middle-aged (around 37), aged (around 67) and long-lived (82). Here is what the overall study found, with its caveats: Observed TCR beta diversity per million T cells fell roughly linearly with age, and a significant reduction was already apparent by age about 38. The percentage of naive T cells measured by flow cytometry correlated strongly with observed TCR beta diversity. Because donor CMV infection status was unknown, age-related changes in expanded clonotypes were potentially confounded. Bulk unsorted PBMC profiling prevented conclusive comparison of naive and antigen-experienced compartments. Total diversity estimates from one million sequenced T cells were considered lower bounds and underestimates. Compared with the aged group, more naive CD4+ T cells, fewer expanded clones and increased TCR diversity were shown by the long-lived group, suggesting age selection.

Library preparation was by 5' RACE. Reads for this sample came from an Illumina HiSeq 2500. A second PCR of roughly 7 to 11 cycles was run with a J-beta primer mix and a sample-barcoded 5' primer. A unique molecular identifier was introduced onto each TCR beta cDNA molecule by a template-switch 5' adaptor carrying 12 random nucleotides. Each sample yielded at least 3 million CDR3-containing paired-end reads. All of the RNA was converted into first-strand cDNA using the Mint cDNA synthesis kit, with a TRBC-specific oligonucleotide serving as the primer. All cDNA was treated with uracil-DNA glycosylase and then went through a first 18-cycle PCR with the universal primers M1SS and BC2_uni_R. Regarding the original processing steps: Each sample was normalized by randomly selecting 1 million high-quality reads, each carrying a distinct molecular identifier. Reads sharing molecular identifiers were discarded rather than binned into consensus sequences. MiTCR, run with a Q25 quality threshold and the strictest error-elimination algorithm, handled CDR3 identification, clonotype clustering and error correction. Lower-bound total TCR beta diversity was estimated with a nonparametric unseen species model using Euler transformation. TCRdb trimmed public reads at Q25 via fastp, called clones via MiXCR and kept in-frame beta chains. Merged by CDR3 protein, the rows form single entries marked with the most common genes and DNA. The V and J calls were not made by the authors but by TCRdb's processing. Here the sample has about a million distinct CDR3 sequences; roughly half occur a single time. 20% to 25% of the sample belongs to the ten largest clones.

V is clipped by 6 bases and J by 0 bases, and the sequence between their germline boundaries is 12 bases long. Taken from the germline V gene, the CDR1 and CDR2 loops are SGHVS and FQNEAQ. The CDR3 sequence holds 15 residues, the cysteine and phenylalanine included. The CDR3 DNA has 45 bases and is translated from base 1. As to this clonotype: Its antigen has not been determined. Base qualities are not at hand, and no much larger clone is one base apart.

The donors were under 40 Caucasian individuals from Russia, aged 6 to 90 years, who were systemically healthy. Each donor gave roughly 11 milliliters of peripheral blood, drawn into EDTA-treated Vacutainer tubes. PBMCs were isolated by Ficoll-Paque density-gradient centrifugation, with at least 6 million obtained per sample. Trizol reagent was used to extract total RNA from the PBMCs, yielding at least 5 micrograms per sample. The percentages of naive CD45RAhigh/CD27high T cells were determined by flow cytometry on a PBMC aliquot from every donor. The chain was built from TRBV7-8 and TRBJ2-1, with no confident D gene call. Sequencing was done on a sample of blood. The receptor comes from a woman aged 55-69 years in good health. The CDR3 has the sequence CASRRTGSSYNEQFF. The DNA is TGTGCCAGCAGGAGGACCGGAAGCTCCTACAATGAGCAGTTCTTC. The CDR3 plus the reference TRBV7-8 and TRBJ2-1 genes for the other parts give the full variable domain: GAGVSQSPRYKVAKRGQDVALRCDPISGHVSLFWYQQALGQGPEFLTYFQNEAQLDKSGLPSDRFFAERPEGSVSTLKIQRTQQEDSAVYLCASRRTGSSYNEQFFGPGTRLTVL.